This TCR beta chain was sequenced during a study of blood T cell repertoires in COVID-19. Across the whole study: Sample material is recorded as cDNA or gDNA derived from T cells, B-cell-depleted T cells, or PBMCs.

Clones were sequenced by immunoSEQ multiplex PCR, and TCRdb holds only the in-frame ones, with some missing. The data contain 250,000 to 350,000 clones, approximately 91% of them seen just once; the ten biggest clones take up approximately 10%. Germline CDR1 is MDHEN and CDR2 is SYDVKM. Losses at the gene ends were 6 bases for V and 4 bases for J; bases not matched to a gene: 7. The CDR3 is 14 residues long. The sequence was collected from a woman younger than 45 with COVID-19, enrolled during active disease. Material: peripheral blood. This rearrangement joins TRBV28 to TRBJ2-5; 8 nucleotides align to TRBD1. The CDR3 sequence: CASSLGQGIETQYF. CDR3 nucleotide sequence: TGTGCCAGCAGCCTTGGACAGGGTATAGAGACCCAGTACTTC.